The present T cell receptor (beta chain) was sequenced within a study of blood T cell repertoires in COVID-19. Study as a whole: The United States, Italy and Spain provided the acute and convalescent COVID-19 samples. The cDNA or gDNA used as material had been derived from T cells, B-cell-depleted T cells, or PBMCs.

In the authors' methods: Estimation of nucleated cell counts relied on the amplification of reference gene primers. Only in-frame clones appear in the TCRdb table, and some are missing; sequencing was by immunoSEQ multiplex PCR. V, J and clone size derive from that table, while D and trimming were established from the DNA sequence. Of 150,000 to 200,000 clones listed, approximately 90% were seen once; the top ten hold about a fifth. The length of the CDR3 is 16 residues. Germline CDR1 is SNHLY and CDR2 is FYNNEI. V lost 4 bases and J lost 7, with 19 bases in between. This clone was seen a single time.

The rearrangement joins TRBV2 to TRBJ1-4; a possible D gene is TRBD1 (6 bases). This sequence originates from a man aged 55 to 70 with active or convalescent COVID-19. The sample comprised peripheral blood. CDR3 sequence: CASSGGTPILLEKLFF. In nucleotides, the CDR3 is TGTGCCAGCAGTGGAGGGACACCTATTCTACTTGAAAAACTGTTTTTT.